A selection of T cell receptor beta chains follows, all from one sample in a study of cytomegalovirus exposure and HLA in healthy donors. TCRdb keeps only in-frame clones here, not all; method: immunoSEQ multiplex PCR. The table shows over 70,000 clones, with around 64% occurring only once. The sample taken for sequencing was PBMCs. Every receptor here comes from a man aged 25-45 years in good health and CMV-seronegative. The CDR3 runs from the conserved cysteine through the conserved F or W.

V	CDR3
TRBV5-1	CASSFRQGNDEQYF
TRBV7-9	CASSQVPGQGRAFF
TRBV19	CASMRDRVGYTF
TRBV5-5	CASSPGGGQGNYGYTF
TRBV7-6	CASSRGSGGFSTDTQYF
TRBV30	CAWSPPLNEQFF
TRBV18	CASSPPDSQETQYF
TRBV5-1	CASSQGTGGVGTEAFF
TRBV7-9	CASSWDSPYYGYTF
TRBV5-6	CASSLGQGVFQTQYF
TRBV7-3	CASSLGRRGLQADTQYF
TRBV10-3	CAISGGQDEQYF
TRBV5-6	CASSSSVREQYF
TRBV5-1	CASSWGTSSGGEQFF
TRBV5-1	CASSLDRVQSGNTIYF